The 15 T cell receptor beta chains in this list originate from one sample, sequenced in a study of T cells in pancreatic ductal adenocarcinoma. The method was immunoSEQ multiplex PCR; TCRdb's version includes in-frame clones alone and lacks a portion of them. The sample yields roughly 100,000 clones, 90% to 95% seen once. The selected patients with pancreatic ductal adenocarcinoma had surgery but no neoadjuvant therapy. Sequencing was carried out using PBMCs. Source of these receptors: a human donor with pancreatic ductal adenocarcinoma.

This chain links TRBV28 with TRBJ1-5; TRBD1 matches 9 bases. The trim removed 6 bases at V and 7 bases at J, leaving 7 bases unmatched. The CDR3 is made up of 14 amino acids. In germline, CDR1 is MDHEN, CDR2 SYDVKM. The CDR3 coding sequence is TGTGCCAGCAGAAGGGACAGGGTTCGGCAGCCCCAGCATTTT. This gives the protein CASRRDRVRQPQHF.

This chain uses TRBV5-1 with TRBJ2-2; 10 bases fit TRBD2. V gave up 7 bases and J gave up 4 bases; unmatched junction bases: 10. Germline CDR1 SGHRS, CDR2 YFSETQ. The CDR3 is 16 amino acids. The CDR3 protein is CASRSTSGAFTGELFF. In DNA, the CDR3 is TGCGCCAGCCGATCTACTAGCGGGGCTTTCACCGGGGAGCTGTTTTTT. Based on the CDR3 plus reference TRBV5-1 and TRBJ2-2, the full variable domain is KAGVTQTPRYLIKTRGQQVTLSCSPISGHRSVSWYQQTPGQGLQFLFEYFSETQRNKGNFPGRFSGRQFSNSRSEMNVSTLELGDSALYLCASRSTSGAFTGELFFGEGSRLTVL.

In this sample, this clone turned up a few times. V and J are TRBV28 and TRBJ2-2; TRBD1 might be the D (6 bases). The germline V gene has CDR1 MDHEN and CDR2 SYDVKM. The CDR3 runs to 15 residues. V was cut by 6 bases and J by 6 bases, with 17 bases left in between. The CDR3: CASRPGQKGSGELFF. The CDR3 nucleotides are TGTGCCAGCAGGCCCGGACAGAAAGGATCCGGGGAGCTGTTTTTT.

The chain links TRBV19 to TRBJ2-7; D ambiguous. CDR1 LNHDA and CDR2 SQIVND come from the germline V gene (reference sequence). V lost 0 bases, J lost 3 bases, and 6 bases lay in between. The CDR3 totals 13 residues. The CDR3 coding sequence is TGTGCCAGTAGTATAGATCGCTACTACGAGCAGTACTTC. Translating gives CASSIDRYYEQYF. Supplemented by reference TRBV19 and TRBJ2-7, the full variable domain reads DGGITQSPKYLFRKEGQNVTLSCEQNLNHDAMYWYRQDPGQGLRLIYYSQIVNDFQKGDIAEGYSVSREKKESFPLTVTSAQKNPTAFYLCASSIDRYYEQYFGPGTRLTVT.

The chain carries TRBV5-8 and TRBJ2-7; 7 nucleotides agree with TRBD1. The V gene end was trimmed by 4 bases and the J gene end by 6 bases; junction bases not matched to a gene: 10. This CDR3 has 14 residues. The V gene's germline CDR1 is SGHTS and CDR2 YDEGEE. For the CDR3, the DNA is TGTGCCAGCAGCCCGCGACAGGGTATGGGCGAGCAGTACTTC. Translation gives CASSPRQGMGEQYF.

In this sample, this clone turned up once. V usage is TRBV4-2 and J usage is TRBJ2-2; no firm D call. There are 16 residues in the CDR3. Looked up from germline, CDR1 is LGHNA and CDR2 is YNFKEQ. Trimming took 0 bases from V and 3 from J, leaving 11 bases between them. The CDR3 is CASSQDERPDTGELFF. CDR3 sequence (DNA): TGTGCCAGCAGCCAAGACGAGCGCCCGGACACCGGGGAGCTGTTTTTT.

V is TRBV30 and J is TRBJ2-2, with 11 bases that match TRBD2. J lost 0 bases, V lost 0 bases, and 6 bases had no gene match. This CDR3 region has 18 residues. Germline V gene sequence: CDR1 GTSNPN, CDR2 SVGIG (reference sequence). DNA of the CDR3: TGTGCCTGGAGTGTACTATCGGGACTAGCGGCGAACACCGGGGAGCTGTTTTTT. It yields the protein CAWSVLSGLAANTGELFF.

V usage is TRBV9 and J usage is TRBJ2-1, with TRBD2 as a possible D gene (5 bases). The germline gives CDR1 SGDLS, CDR2 YYNGEE. This CDR3 has 14 residues. The ends were cut back, 4 bases at V and 5 bases at J, with 13 bases in the middle. CDR3 nucleotides: TGTGCCAGCAGCTACGTGGGGAGACACAATGAGCAGTTCTTC. Translated, it gives CASSYVGRHNEQFF.

The rearrangement uses TRBV5-5 and TRBJ2-7; TRBD1 matches 9 bases. This CDR3 has 14 residues. Germline-derived CDR1 and CDR2 are SGHKS and YYEKEE (reference sequence). J lost 4 bases, V lost 3 bases, and 5 bases had no gene match. The CDR3 region has the DNA TGTGCCAGCAGCTCCCTGGGACAGGGTTACGAGCAGTACTTC. Translated, it gives CASSSLGQGYEQYF.

The chain recombines TRBV28 with TRBJ2-2; 11 bases match TRBD2. The CDR3 contains 16 residues. CDR1 and CDR2 from the germline V gene are MDHEN and SYDVKM. J was trimmed by 2 bases and V by 6 bases; bases with no gene match: 5. CDR3 sequence: CASRPGLAENTGELFF. The DNA for the CDR3 is TGTGCCAGCAGGCCGGGACTAGCGGAAAACACCGGGGAGCTGTTTTTT.

V usage is TRBV6-5 and J usage is TRBJ2-7; D is possibly TRBD2 (5 bases). CDR3 length: 12 amino acids. Germline-derived CDR1 and CDR2 are MNHEY and SVGAGI. V lost 4 bases and J 6 bases, leaving 10 bases between the germline ends. CDR3 amino acids: CASSSRGLEQYF. CDR3 DNA: TGTGCCAGCAGTTCGAGAGGGCTCGAGCAGTACTTC.

This clone is a singleton in its sample. This chain uses TRBV10-3 with TRBJ2-1; 12 nucleotides line up with TRBD2. Germline CDR1 ENHRY, CDR2 SYGVKD. V lost 4 bases, J lost 4 bases, and 5 bases stayed unmatched. There are 16 residues in the CDR3. The CDR3 region has the DNA TGTGCCATCAGTGCGTCGGGACTAGCGGGTTACAATGAGCAGTTCTTC. Translating it yields CAISASGLAGYNEQFF.

This chain uses TRBV18 with TRBJ1-5, with D perhaps TRBD1 (6 bases). Germline CDR1 reads KGHSH; CDR2 reads LQKENI. The ends were cut back, 6 bases at V and 1 base at J, with 19 bases in the middle. The CDR3 runs to 17 residues. As DNA, the CDR3 is TGTGCCAGCTCGCCGAACGGGGGGGCGGACAGCAATCAGCCCCAGCATTTT. Translation gives CASSPNGGADSNQPQHF.

The CDR3 is CASKRDSLLDQPQHF. As DNA, the CDR3 is TGTGCCAGCAAGAGGGACAGTCTCCTTGACCAGCCCCAGCATTTT. The chain recombines TRBV28 with TRBJ1-5; 7 positions match TRBD1. V shed 7 bases and J 7 bases; nucleotides not matched to a gene: 13. This CDR3 is built from 15 residues. In germline, CDR1 is MDHEN, CDR2 SYDVKM.

CDR3 nucleotides: TGTGCCAGCAGTTCCCCCTCGGCGGGAGGGCTATACGAGCAGTACTTC. Its protein product is CASSSPSAGGLYEQYF. The chain combines TRBV28 with TRBJ2-7; TRBD2 matches at 9 bases. CDR1 is MDHEN, CDR2 SYDVKM, per germline. The CDR3 has 16 amino acids. V gave up 4 bases and J gave up 4 bases; unmatched junction bases: 11.